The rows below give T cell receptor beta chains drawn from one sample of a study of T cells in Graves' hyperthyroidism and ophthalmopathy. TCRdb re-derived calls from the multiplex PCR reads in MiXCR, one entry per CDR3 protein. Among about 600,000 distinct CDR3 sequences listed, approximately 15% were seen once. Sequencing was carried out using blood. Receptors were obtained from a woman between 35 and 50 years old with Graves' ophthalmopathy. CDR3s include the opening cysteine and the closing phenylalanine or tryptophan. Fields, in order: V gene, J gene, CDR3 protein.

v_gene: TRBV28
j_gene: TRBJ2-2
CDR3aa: CASSRGTSGRAAGELFF

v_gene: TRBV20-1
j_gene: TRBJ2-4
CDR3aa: CSATLAGGQNIQYF

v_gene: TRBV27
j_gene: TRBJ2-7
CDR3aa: CASSRTGGYYEQYF

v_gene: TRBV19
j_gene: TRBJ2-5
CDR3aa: CASSIGGPETQYF

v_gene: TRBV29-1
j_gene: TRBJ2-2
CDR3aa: CSAHHDSTGELFF

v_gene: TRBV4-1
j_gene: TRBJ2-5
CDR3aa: CASSHAPGTTYQETQYF

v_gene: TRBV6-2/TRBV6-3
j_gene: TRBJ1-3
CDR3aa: CASSRQANTIYF

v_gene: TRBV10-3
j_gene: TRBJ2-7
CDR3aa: CAISGTSGSPYEQYF

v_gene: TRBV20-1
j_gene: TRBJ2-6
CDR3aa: CSASRPGLAGANVLTF

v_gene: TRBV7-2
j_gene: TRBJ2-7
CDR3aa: CASSLSSTSYEQYF

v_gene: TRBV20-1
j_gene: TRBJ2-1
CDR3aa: CSASSSPAYNEQFF

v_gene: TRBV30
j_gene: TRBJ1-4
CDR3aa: CAWSDSNRGLGEKLFF

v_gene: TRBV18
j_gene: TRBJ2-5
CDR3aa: CASSQGLAGAMAQYF

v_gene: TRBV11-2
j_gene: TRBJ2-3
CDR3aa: CASSFRDRAIDTQYF

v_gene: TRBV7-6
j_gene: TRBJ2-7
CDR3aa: CASSSSGRAREQYF

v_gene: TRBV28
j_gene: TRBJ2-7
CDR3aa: CASTLGGGVYEQYF

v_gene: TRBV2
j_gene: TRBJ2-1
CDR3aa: CASRAWTSGGADEQFF

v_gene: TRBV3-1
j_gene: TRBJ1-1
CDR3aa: CASGQDQGEAFF

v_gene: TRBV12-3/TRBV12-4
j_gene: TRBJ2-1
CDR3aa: CATGLAPNLNEQFF

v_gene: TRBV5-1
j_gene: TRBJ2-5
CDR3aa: CASSLAGQGGNRETQYF

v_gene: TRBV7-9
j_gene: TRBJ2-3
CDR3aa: CASSLGASGRMRTDTQYF

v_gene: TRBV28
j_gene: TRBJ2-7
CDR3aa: CASSFGRQDDEQYF

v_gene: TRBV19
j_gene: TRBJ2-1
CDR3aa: CASSIDRYNEQFF

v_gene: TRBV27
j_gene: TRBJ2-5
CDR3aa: CASSITGLAGVETQYF

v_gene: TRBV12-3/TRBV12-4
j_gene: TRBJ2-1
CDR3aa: CASSLADFQWDGTGTSENEQFF

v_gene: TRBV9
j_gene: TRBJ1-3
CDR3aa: CASSVDGVRSGNTIYF

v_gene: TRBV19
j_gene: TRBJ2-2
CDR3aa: CASSPQGLSTGELFF

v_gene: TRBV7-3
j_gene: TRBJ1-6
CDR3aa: CASSWGSNNSPLHF

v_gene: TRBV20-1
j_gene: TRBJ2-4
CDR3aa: CSARPGGGTHVSIQYF

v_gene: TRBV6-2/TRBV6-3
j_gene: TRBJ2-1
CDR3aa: CASFTRTDEQFF

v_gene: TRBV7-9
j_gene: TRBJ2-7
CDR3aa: CASSLYYAYEQYF

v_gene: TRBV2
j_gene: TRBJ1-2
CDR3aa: CASTPGQGFFYGYTF

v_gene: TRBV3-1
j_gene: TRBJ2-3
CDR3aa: CASSQPLDSRGTDTQYF

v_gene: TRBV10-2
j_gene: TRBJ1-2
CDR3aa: CASSQAPLSTGYTF

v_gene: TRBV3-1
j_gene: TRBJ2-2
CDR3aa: CASSQTGKSGELFF

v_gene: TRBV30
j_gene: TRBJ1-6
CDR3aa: CAWRWGEDSPLHF

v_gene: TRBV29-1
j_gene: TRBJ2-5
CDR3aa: CSVVQAGFEETQYF

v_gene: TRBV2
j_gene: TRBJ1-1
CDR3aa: CASSLLRTGEAFF

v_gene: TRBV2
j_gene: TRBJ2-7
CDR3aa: CASSEGWGLVPNYEQYF

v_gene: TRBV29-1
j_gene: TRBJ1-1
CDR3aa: CSVGAPLGLATEAFF

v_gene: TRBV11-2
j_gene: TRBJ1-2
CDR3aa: CASSSRTGVNYGYTF